Included here is one TCR beta chain sequence, with context. Its target is unknown. The V gene's germline CDR1 is MNHNS and CDR2 SASEGT. The CDR3 extends over 15 amino acids. The V gene lost 8 bases and the J gene lost 3 bases, with 17 bases spanning the gap. Treatment of any kind had been given to no patient before thyroid surgery. This record belongs to a study of metastatic and nonmetastatic thyroid tumors. At the level of the study: The study looked at repertoires side by side in blood and in tumor or nodule tissue from malignant and benign thyroid patients.

Original processing methods: The study built a papillary thyroid cancer distant-metastasis classifier from CDR3 differences across clinicopathological groups. TCRdb recomputed clones from the PCR reads via MiXCR. These V and J calls derive from TCRdb rather than the authors' analysis. The sample shows under 5,500 clones, about 32% of them seen only once. General observations from the study: When malignant thyroid tumors were compared with benign nodules, TCR beta diversity was reportedly significantly higher in the malignant tumors. This held in both blood and tumor samples.

The sample taken for sequencing was adjacent normal tissue. The TCR comes from a male donor with papillary thyroid cancer or a benign thyroid nodule (not recorded which). Some clones in this sample may be carry-over from other donors' samples. The J gene is TRBJ1-5, the V gene TRBV6-1, with D possibly being TRBD1 (6 bases). This chain's CDR3 is CASRVQGAINQPQHF. CDR3 DNA sequence: TGTGCCAGCCGCGTACAGGGTGCGATCAATCAGCCCCAGCATTTT.